This T cell receptor (beta chain) was recovered during a study of blood T cell repertoires in COVID-19. Study background: PBMCs, B-cell-depleted T cells, or T cells were the source of the cDNA or gDNA that made up the material.

Method: immunoSEQ multiplex PCR; TCRdb's copy keeps in-frame clones and lacks some. The profile shows some 250,000 clones, 88% of them singletons. Sequencing input: peripheral blood. The receptor comes from a woman in her 40s who had recovered from COVID-19.

This chain's CDR3 is CASSPQVPAYEQYF. Here the CDR3 DNA reads TGTGCCAGCAGCCCCCAGGTCCCCGCCTACGAGCAGTACTTC. This chain uses TRBV9 with TRBJ2-7; no firm D call. The germline V gene encodes CDR1 SGDLS and CDR2 YYNGEE. The CDR3 consists of 14 residues. Trimming removed 4 bases from V and 2 bases from J, with 13 bases in between. Together with reference TRBV9 and TRBJ2-7, the CDR3 gives the full variable domain: DSGVTQTPKHLITATGQRVTLRCSPRSGDLSVYWYQQSLDQGLQFLIQYYNGEERAKGNILERFSAQQFPDLHSELNLSSLELGDSALYFCASSPQVPAYEQYFGPGTRLTVT.